The present T cell receptor (beta chain) was sequenced within a study of blood T cells in healthy people across ages. Then a second PCR, running about 7 to 11 cycles, was carried out with a sample-barcoded 5' primer and a J-beta primer mix. Every sample gave at least 2.5 million paired-end reads containing CDR3. TCRdb processed the 5' RACE reads anew with MiXCR; each CDR3 protein has one entry. The profile covers 850,000 to 1,100,000 distinct CDR3 sequences, with roughly two fifths appearing a single time and around 12% taken by the ten largest. V trimming: 7 bases; J trimming: 6 bases; junction bases outside the gene matches: 17. The CDR3 is 17 amino acids. Every sample gave at least 5 micrograms of total RNA when it was extracted. This clonotype was observed a few times. Its antigen is as yet unknown. General study findings and limits: Aged donors had fewer naive CD4+ cells and lower diversity than long-lived donors. TCR beta diversity per million T cells fell roughly linearly with age.

The TCR was taken from a young man in good health. The chain uses TRBV12-3 or TRBV12-4 and TRBJ1-5, with 8 bases identical to TRBD1. The sequenced material came from blood. The DNA for the CDR3 is TGTGCCAGCACCCTTTGGGCAGGGGGCGAGTCTGGTCAGCCCCAGCATTTT. It codes for CASTLWAGGESGQPQHF.